The text below deals with one T cell receptor (beta chain). Its antigen remains unidentified. It has no much larger one-base neighbor in the sample; base qualities were not kept. The roughly 37 donors, aged about 6 to 95 years, were systemically healthy Caucasian individuals from Russia. Each donor gave roughly 9.5 milliliters of peripheral blood, collected into EDTA-treated Vacutainer tubes. Ficoll-Paque density-gradient centrifugation was used to isolate PBMCs, with at least 6.5 million per sample. Total RNA was extracted from PBMCs with Trizol reagent, with at least 5 micrograms obtained per sample. For every donor, an aliquot of PBMCs went through flow cytometry to measure the percentages of naive CD45RAhigh/CD27high T cells. Preparation of the library involved 5' RACE. Sequenced on an Illumina HiSeq 2500. A second PCR of roughly 7 to 12 cycles was run with a J-beta primer mix and a sample-barcoded 5' primer. Each TCR beta cDNA molecule received a unique molecular identifier from a template-switch 5' adaptor carrying 12 random nucleotides. At least 2.5 million CDR3-containing paired-end reads were obtained from each sample. The Mint cDNA synthesis kit, primed by a TRBC-specific oligonucleotide, was used to synthesize first-strand cDNA from all RNA. Following uracil-DNA glycosylase treatment, a first 18-cycle PCR with universal primers M1SS and BC2_uni_R was performed on all cDNA. The study's processing was this. Each sample was normalized by randomly selecting 1 million high-quality reads, each carrying a distinct molecular identifier. Reads with shared molecular identifiers were discarded instead of being binned into consensus sequences. MiTCR, set to a Q25 quality threshold and the strictest error-elimination algorithm, was used for CDR3 identification, clonotype clustering and error correction. A nonparametric unseen species model using Euler transformation provided a lower-bound estimate of total TCR beta diversity. TCRdb reanalyzed the raw reads on its own, using fastp at Q25 for trimming and MiXCR for clone calling, and kept in-frame beta chains. Rows with one shared CDR3 protein collapse into an entry with the most common genes and DNA. These V and J calls derive from TCRdb rather than the authors' analysis. The sample has hundreds of thousands of distinct CDR3 sequences on record, 21% of them singletons. The ten largest clonotypes hold around 3.4% of the sample.

These data are taken from a study of blood T cells in healthy people across ages (dated by TCRdb to between 2014 and 2017). Describing the broader study: In model experiments, template switching captured about one uniquely barcoded TCR beta cDNA molecule for every two T cells. The donors were divided into four age groups: young (average about 15 years), middle-aged (roughly 40), aged (approximately 59) and long-lived (roughly 86). To avoid experimental bias, donors of different ages were spread randomly across the sequencing lanes. To track age-related changes in TCR beta repertoire diversity, the study relied on deep sequencing normalized with unique cDNA molecular identifiers. Two additional independent replicas of 1 million unique cDNA reads from the same blood draw were analyzed for two donors (one aged 18 to 30 and one aged 80 or older).

Looking up the germline V gene yields CDR1 KGHSH and CDR2 LQKENI. The V and J ends are trimmed by 3 bases and 1 base, leaving 12 bases between them. From the cysteine through the phenylalanine, the CDR3 covers 15 amino acids. CDR3 DNA only is kept here, 45 bases in frame from base 1. Study-level results and caveats: The long-lived group showed more naive CD4+ T cells, fewer expanded clones and increased TCR diversity than the aged group, suggesting age selection. Because the CMV infection status of the donors was unknown, age-related changes in expanded clonotypes may potentially have been confounded. Observed TCR beta diversity per million T cells fell roughly linearly with age, and a significant reduction was already apparent by age approximately 40. Conclusive comparison of naive and antigen-experienced compartments was prevented by the profiling of bulk unsorted PBMCs. Estimates of total diversity from one million sequenced T cells were regarded as lower bounds and underestimates. A strong correlation was found between observed TCR beta diversity and the percentage of naive T cells measured by flow cytometry.

This chain is built from TRBV18 and TRBJ1-1, with TRBD1 tentatively as D gene (5 bases match). This sequence originates from a man between 70 and 80 years old in good health. The sequencing sample was made of blood. CDR3 loop: CASSPIGQGNTEAFF. The nucleotide sequence is given as TGTGCCAGCTCACCCATTGGTCAGGGGAACACTGAAGCTTTCTTT.